The rows below give T cell receptor beta chains drawn from one sample of a study of early T cells in non-severe SARS-CoV-2 infection. TCRdb fed the 5' RACE reads into MiXCR, producing one record per CDR3 protein. Here the sample spans tens of thousands of distinct CDR3 sequences, around 9.3% being singletons. Source material: whole blood. The origin of the receptors is an adult who was a healthcare worker with PCR-confirmed SARS-CoV-2 infection or an uninfected control (not recorded which). The CDR3 runs from the conserved cysteine through the conserved F or W. A D gene is named only where the DNA matches it firmly. A clone size is listed for some rows: how often the clone was seen (once, few, many), or a class if it is expanded.

TRBV3-1	TRBJ1-4	NA	NA	14	TGTGCCAGCAGCCCCCGACAGACAGATGAAAAACTGTTTTTT	CASSPRQTDEKLFF
TRBV20-1	TRBJ2-2	NA	TRBD1	12	TGCAGTGCTATACAGGGGACCGGGGAGCTGTTTTTT	CSAIQGTGELFF
TRBV25-1	TRBJ1-5	many	NA	14	TGTGCCAGCAGGGGGGAGGGGGAAGGACAGCCCCAGCATTTT	CASRGEGEGQPQHF
TRBV3-1	TRBJ2-7	many	NA	13	TGTGCCAGCAGCCAAGGCTTGGGCTACGAGCAGTACTTC	CASSQGLGYEQYF
TRBV11-2	TRBJ2-6	medium-sized	TRBD1	19	TGTGCCAGCAGCTTGACCAAACCAGGGGGCGCGTATGGGGCCAACGTCCTGACTTTC	CASSLTKPGGAYGANVLTF
TRBV5-4	TRBJ2-5	many	TRBD2	16	TGTGCCAGCAGCTCAAGACTAGCGGGAGTCGGTGAGACCCAGTACTTC	CASSSRLAGVGETQYF
TRBV2	TRBJ1-1	many	TRBD1	15	TGTGCCAGCAGTGAGACAGGGCTTTATGACACTGAAGCTTTCTTT	CASSETGLYDTEAFF
TRBV4-3	TRBJ1-2	NA	NA	15	TGCGCCAGCAGCCAAGATGTCACTGACCTCTATGGCTACACCTTC	CASSQDVTDLYGYTF
TRBV10-3	TRBJ2-1	few	NA	13	TGTGCCATCAGTGAGGGGGGCTACAATGAGCAGTTCTTC	CAISEGGYNEQFF
TRBV6-2/TRBV6-3	TRBJ2-7	many	NA	12	TGTGCCAGCAGTTCCCGTATTGGCGAGCAGTACTTC	CASSSRIGEQYF